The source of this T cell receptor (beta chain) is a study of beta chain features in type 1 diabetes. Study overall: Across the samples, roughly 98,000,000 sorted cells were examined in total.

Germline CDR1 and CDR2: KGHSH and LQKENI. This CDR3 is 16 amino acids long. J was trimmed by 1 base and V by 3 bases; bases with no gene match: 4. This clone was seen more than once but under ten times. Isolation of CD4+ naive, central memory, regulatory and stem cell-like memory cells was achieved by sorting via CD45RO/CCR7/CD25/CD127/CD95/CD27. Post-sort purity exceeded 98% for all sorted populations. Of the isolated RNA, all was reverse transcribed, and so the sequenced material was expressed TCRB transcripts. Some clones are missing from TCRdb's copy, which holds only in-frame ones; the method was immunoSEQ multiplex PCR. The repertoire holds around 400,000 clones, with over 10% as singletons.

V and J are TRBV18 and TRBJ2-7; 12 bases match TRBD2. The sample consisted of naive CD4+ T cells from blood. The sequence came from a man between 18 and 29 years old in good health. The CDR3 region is CASSPLGLAGSYEQYF. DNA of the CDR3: TGTGCCAGCTCACCCCTCGGACTAGCGGGGTCCTACGAGCAGTACTTC. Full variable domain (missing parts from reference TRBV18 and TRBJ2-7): NAGVMQNPRHLVRRRGQEARLRCSPMKGHSHVYWYRQLPEEGLKFMVYLQKENIIDESGMPKERFSAEFPKEGPSILRIQQVVRGDSAAYFCASSPLGLAGSYEQYFGPGTRLTVT.